Each of the 15 T cell receptor beta chains below was sequenced from the same sample in a study of blood T cell repertoires in COVID-19. Using immunoSEQ multiplex PCR, the repertoire was profiled, and TCRdb retains in-frame clones only, with some absent. The data show about 440,000 clones, around 90% seen once. Material: PBMCs or T cells enriched from blood (not recorded which). The receptor set was obtained from a woman between 18 and 30 years old with acute COVID-19.

This clone occurred once. The chain combines TRBV27 with TRBJ1-5; 9 nucleotides agree with TRBD1. Germline CDR1 is MNHEY and CDR2 is SMNVEV (reference sequence). V trimming: 3 bases; J trimming: 7 bases; junction bases outside the gene matches: 1. The CDR3 totals 13 residues. As DNA, the CDR3 is TGTGCCAGCAGTTTGGGACAGGGCCAGCCCCAGCATTTT. Its protein is CASSLGQGQPQHF.

This chain links TRBV10-3 with TRBJ1-1; D is unclear. CDR3 size: 15 residues. V lost 1 base and J 3 bases, leaving 12 bases between the germline ends. Looked up from germline, CDR1 is ENHRY and CDR2 is SYGVKD. The CDR3 bases are TGTGCCATCAGTGAGTGGGGAGGGAGGGACACTGAAGCTTTCTTT. Translated: CAISEWGGRDTEAFF.

This clone appeared a few times. The rearrangement uses TRBV4-3 and TRBJ1-1; D is possibly TRBD1 (5 bases). This CDR3 contains 15 residues. Germline CDR1 LGHNA, CDR2 YSLEER. V lost 0 bases, J lost 1 base, and 9 bases lay in between. The CDR3 nucleotides read TGCGCCAGCAGCCAAGACTTAGGACAGAACACTGAAGCTTTCTTT. This translates into CASSQDLGQNTEAFF.

The chain is built from TRBV19 and TRBJ1-1; D is perhaps TRBD1 (6 bases). CDR1 and CDR2 from the germline V gene are LNHDA and SQIVND (reference sequence). There are 14 residues in the CDR3. Trimming removed 6 bases at V and 7 bases at J, with 18 bases between. The CDR3 coding sequence is TGTGCCAGTAGCTCAACAGGGCAACCGGGTGAAGCTTTCTTT. It codes for CASSSTGQPGEAFF.

The chain carries TRBV11-3 and TRBJ2-7; 7 bases align to TRBD1. In germline, CDR1 is SGHNT, CDR2 YENEEA. The ends lost 5 bases at V and 4 bases at J; junction bases unmatched: 11. This CDR3 spans 15 amino acids. This chain's CDR3 is CASSTGAGQAYEQYF. CDR3 bases: TGTGCCAGCAGCACAGGAGCTGGACAGGCTTACGAGCAGTACTTC.

The rearrangement links TRBV5-6 to TRBJ2-1, with 9 nucleotides matching TRBD2. V shed 6 bases, J shed 8 bases, and the junction held 6 bases outside the gene matches. Germline V gives CDR1 SGHDT, CDR2 YYEEEE. The CDR3 runs 13 residues. CDR3 amino acids: CASNLAGVHEQFF. CDR3 coding DNA: TGTGCCAGCAACTTAGCGGGAGTCCATGAGCAGTTCTTC.

J is TRBJ1-6 and V is TRBV6-4; 9 bases align to TRBD1. The V gene's germline CDR1 is MRHNA and CDR2 SNTAGT. Germline trimming cut 3 bases from V and 14 bases from J; bases unmatched to any gene: 8. The CDR3 has 14 amino acids. CDR3 sequence: CASSERTGVRTLHF. For the CDR3, the DNA is TGTGCCAGCAGTGAGCGGACAGGGGTGAGGACCCTCCACTTT.

This chain connects TRBV24-1 to TRBJ2-2; tentative D call: TRBD1 (5 bases). Trimming took 2 bases from V and 0 from J, leaving 18 bases between them. Germline CDR1 reads KGHDR; CDR2 reads SFDVKD. The CDR3 runs to 19 residues. CDR3 nucleotide sequence: TGTGCCACCAGTGATTCCTCCCACCGAACAGGAACGAACACCGGGGAGCTGTTTTTT. Amino acid sequence: CATSDSSHRTGTNTGELFF.

V usage is TRBV7-3 and J usage is TRBJ2-1; 10 nucleotides align to TRBD1. V shed 4 bases and J 4 bases; nucleotides not matched to a gene: 4. This CDR3 is built from 15 residues. Germline CDR1 SGHTA, CDR2 FQGTGA. In DNA, the CDR3 is TGTGCCAGCAGCTCCGACAGGGGGCAGTACAATGAGCAGTTCTTC. Protein: CASSSDRGQYNEQFF. Full variable domain (rest looked up from reference TRBV7-3 and TRBJ2-1): GAGVSQTPSNKVTEKGKYVELRCDPISGHTALYWYRQSLGQGPEFLIYFQGTGAADDSGLPNDRFFAVRPEGSVSTLKIQRTERGDSAVYLCASSSDRGQYNEQFFGPGTRLTVL.

The CDR3 reads CASSLETGPGAFF. The DNA of the CDR3 is TGTGCCAGCAGCTTAGAGACAGGACCCGGGGCTTTCTTT. The V and J genes are TRBV7-8 and TRBJ1-1; weak D call: TRBD1 (6 bases). Germline V gene lookup returns CDR1 SGHVS and CDR2 FQNEAQ. Trimming removed 1 base at V and 11 bases at J, with 14 bases between. The length of the CDR3 is 13 residues.

This sequence joins TRBV28 and TRBJ1-1; the match to TRBD1 covers 9 bases. The germline V gene encodes CDR1 MDHEN and CDR2 SYDVKM. J gave up 1 base and V 4 bases, and 25 bases lay outside the gene matches. This CDR3 has 22 residues. CDR3 in amino acids: CASSYPTATHVPGQGRNTEAFF. CDR3 nucleotides: TGTGCCAGCAGTTACCCGACCGCCACTCACGTCCCGGGACAGGGTAGGAACACTGAAGCTTTCTTT.

V is TRBV2 and J is TRBJ1-1; 8 nucleotides agree with TRBD1. In germline, CDR1 is SNHLY, CDR2 FYNNEI. The length of the CDR3 is 13 residues. Trimming removed 6 bases from V and 3 bases from J; junction bases left unmatched: 3. CDR3 nucleotide sequence: TGTGCCAGCAGCCAGGGGGCTTACACTGAAGCTTTCTTT. As protein: CASSQGAYTEAFF.

This chain joins TRBV5-1 and TRBJ2-1, with 12 bases identical to TRBD1. Germline V gene lookup returns CDR1 SGHRS and CDR2 YFSETQ. The CDR3 covers 16 residues. V lost 0 bases to trimming and J lost 8 bases; unmatched junction nucleotides: 6. The CDR3 here is CASSLDRGQGAYEQFF. CDR3 DNA: TGCGCCAGCAGCTTGGATCGGGGACAGGGGGCCTATGAGCAGTTCTTC.

This sequence joins TRBV6-2 or TRBV6-3 and TRBJ1-1, with D perhaps TRBD1 (5 bases). Germline CDR1 is MNHEY and CDR2 is SVGEGT. The V gene lost 2 bases and the J gene lost 6 bases, with 13 bases spanning the gap. The CDR3 is made up of 14 amino acids. CDR3 amino acids: CASSYHSRVAEAFF. DNA for the CDR3: TGTGCCAGCAGTTACCACTCCAGGGTGGCTGAAGCTTTCTTT.

A single count supports this clone. The chain has TRBV18 and TRBJ2-1; 7 bases align to TRBD2. In germline, CDR1 is KGHSH, CDR2 LQKENI. With V trimmed by 6 bases and J by 7 bases, 6 bases remained unmatched. The CDR3 has 13 amino acids. CDR3 DNA: TGTGCCAGCTCGGCGGGAGTATGGAATGAGCAGTTCTTC. Residues: CASSAGVWNEQFF.